This T cell receptor (beta chain) came from a study of blood T cell repertoires in COVID-19. Looking at the study overall: Donors in the United States, Italy and Spain gave samples during acute or convalescent COVID-19.

Per the study methods: It was from reference gene primer amplification that nucleated cell counts were estimated. TCRdb's table, derived via immunoSEQ multiplex PCR, lists solely in-frame clones and lacks some. V, J and clone size were drawn from that table, and D and trimming were deduced from the DNA. The table includes 80,000 to 95,000 clones, roughly 88% detected once. V lost 8 bases, J lost 2 bases, and 16 bases lay in between. The CDR3 runs 14 residues. Germline assignment: CDR1 MNHEY and CDR2 SVGAGI. The receptor was isolated from a man aged 50-60 years with active or convalescent COVID-19. The sample was peripheral blood. The chain uses TRBV6-5 and TRBJ2-7; no clear D. The CDR3 is CASRQLFRTYEQYF. CDR3 in DNA: TGTGCCAGCCGGCAACTCTTCAGGACCTACGAGCAGTACTTC.